This T cell receptor beta chain stems from a study of T cells after yellow fever vaccination. Concerning this clonotype itself: No antigen is known for it.

The study's findings and limits: FACS-sorted repertoires could contain abundant clonotypes contaminating from the bulk population. Clones that expanded after primary vaccination mostly reappeared after the booster (roughly 96% CD4, approximately 85% CD8).

The CDR3 totals 16 residues. Germline CDR1 and CDR2: LNHDA and SQIVND (reference sequence). V was clipped by 4 bases and J by 2 bases; unmatched bases: 9. In making TCR cDNA, 5'RACE template switching added a universal primer site and UMIs to it. TCRdb independently ran MiXCR on the 5' RACE reads; one entry per CDR3 protein. There are 300,000 to 450,000 distinct CDR3 sequences in the sample; 6.2% occur only once, and over 12% lies in the top ten. The sequenced sample was PBMCs, obtained 5 days after the yellow fever booster vaccination. The sequence was obtained from a man in his thirties or forties who received the YFV17D yellow fever vaccine. The rearrangement uses TRBV19 and TRBJ2-3; 7 bases are shared with TRBD1. CDR3 loop: CASSNPGTAITDTQYF. The CDR3 region has the DNA TGTGCCAGTAGTAACCCCGGGACAGCAATCACAGATACGCAGTATTTT.